This T cell receptor beta chain came from a study of T-cell memory formation after mild COVID-19. From germline, CDR1 is SGHTA and CDR2 FQGNSA. Trimming stripped 4 bases from V and 1 base from J, with 17 bases between. This CDR3 region has 17 residues. MiXCR was run by TCRdb on the 5' RACE reads, yielding one entry per CDR3 protein. The repertoire holds 310,000 or so distinct CDR3 sequences, with 15% to 20% as singletons. This receptor was taken from a man aged 18 to 30 who had mild COVID-19 (a few samples of this study predate the infection). Cell type and time point are not known. Sequenced material: PBMCs or a T cell subset sorted from them (not recorded which). V is TRBV7-2 and J is TRBJ1-5; D possibly corresponds to TRBD1 (5 bases). The CDR3 protein is CASSYRGGSPSNQPQHF. In DNA form, the CDR3 reads TGTGCCAGCAGCTACCGGGGGGGGAGTCCGAGCAATCAGCCCCAGCATTTT. The full variable domain, its missing parts supplied by reference TRBV7-2 and TRBJ1-5, is GAGVSQSPSNKVTEKGKDVELRCDPISGHTALYWYRQSLGQGLEFLIYFQGNSAPDKSGLPSDRFSAERTGGSVSTLTIQRTQQEDSAVYLCASSYRGGSPSNQPQHFGDGTRLSIL.